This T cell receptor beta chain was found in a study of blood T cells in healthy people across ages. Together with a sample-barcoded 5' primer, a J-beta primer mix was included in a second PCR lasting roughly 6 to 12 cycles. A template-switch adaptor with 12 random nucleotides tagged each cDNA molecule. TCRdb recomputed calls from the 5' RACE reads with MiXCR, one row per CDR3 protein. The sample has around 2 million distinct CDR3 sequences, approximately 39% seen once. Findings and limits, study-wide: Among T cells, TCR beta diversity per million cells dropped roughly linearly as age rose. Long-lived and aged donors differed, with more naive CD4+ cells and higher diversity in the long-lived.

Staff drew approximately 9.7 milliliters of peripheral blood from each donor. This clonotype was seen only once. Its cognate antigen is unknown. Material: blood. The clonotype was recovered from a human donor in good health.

The CDR3 sequence: CASTRGQGSQPQHF. The CDR3 DNA sequence: TGTGCCAGCACCAGAGGACAGGGGAGTCAGCCCCAGCATTTT. The rearrangement joins TRBV6-2 or TRBV6-3 to TRBJ1-5; 9 nucleotides match TRBD1. Germline assignment: CDR1 MNHEY and CDR2 SVGEGT. J gave up 6 bases and V 7 bases, and 7 bases lay outside the gene matches. The CDR3 loop spans 14 amino acids.